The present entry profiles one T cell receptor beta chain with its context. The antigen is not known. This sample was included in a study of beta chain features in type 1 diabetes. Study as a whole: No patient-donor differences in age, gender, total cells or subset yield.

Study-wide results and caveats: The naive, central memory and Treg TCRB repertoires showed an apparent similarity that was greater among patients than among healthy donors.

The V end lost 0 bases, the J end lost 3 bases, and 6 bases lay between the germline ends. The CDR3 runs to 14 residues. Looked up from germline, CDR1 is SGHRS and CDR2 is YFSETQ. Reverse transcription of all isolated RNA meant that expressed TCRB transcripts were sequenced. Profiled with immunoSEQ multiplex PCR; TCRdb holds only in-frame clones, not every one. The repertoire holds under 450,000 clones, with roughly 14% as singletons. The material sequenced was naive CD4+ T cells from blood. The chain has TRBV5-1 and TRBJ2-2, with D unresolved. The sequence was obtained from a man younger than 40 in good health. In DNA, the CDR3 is TGCGCCAGCAGCTTGGGGGAATACACCGGGGAGCTGTTTTTT. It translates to CASSLGEYTGELFF. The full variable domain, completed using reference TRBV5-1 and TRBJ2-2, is KAGVTQTPRYLIKTRGQQVTLSCSPISGHRSVSWYQQTPGQGLQFLFEYFSETQRNKGNFPGRFSGRQFSNSRSEMNVSTLELGDSALYLCASSLGEYTGELFFGEGSRLTVL.